This TCR beta chain was recovered during a study of Graves' ophthalmopathy and Graves' hyperthyroidism. Investigators amplified TCR beta CDR3 regions from RNA transcripts. First-round RT-PCR with HTBI primers preceded a second-round multiplex PCR. TCRdb itself ran the multiplex PCR reads through MiXCR, one entry per CDR3 protein. This table holds 220,000 or so distinct CDR3 sequences, approximately 21% found once. In the case of this clonotype: A much more abundant neighbour one base away suggests this may be a read error.

The CDR3 has 15 residues. Losses at the gene ends were 4 bases for V and 1 base for J; bases not matched to a gene: 7. Germline CDR1 reads SNHLY; CDR2 reads FYNNEI. This chain links TRBV2 with TRBJ2-7; 7 positions match TRBD1. Material: peripheral blood. This clonotype originated in a woman in her forties or fifties with Graves' ophthalmopathy. CDR3 nucleotides: TGTGCCAGCAGTGTTATTGGGGACAGATCCTACGAGCAGTACTTC. Translation gives CASSVIGDRSYEQYF.